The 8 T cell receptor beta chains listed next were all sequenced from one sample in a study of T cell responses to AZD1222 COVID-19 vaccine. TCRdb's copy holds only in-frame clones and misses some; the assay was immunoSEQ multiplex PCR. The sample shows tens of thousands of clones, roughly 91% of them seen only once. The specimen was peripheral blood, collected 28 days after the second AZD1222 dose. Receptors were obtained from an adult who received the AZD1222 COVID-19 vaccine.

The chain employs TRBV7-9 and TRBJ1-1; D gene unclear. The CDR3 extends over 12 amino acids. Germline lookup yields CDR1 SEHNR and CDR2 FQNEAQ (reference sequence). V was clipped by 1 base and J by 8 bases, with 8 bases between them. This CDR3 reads CASSLGGSEAFF. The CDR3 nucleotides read TGTGCCAGCAGCTTAGGCGGGTCGGAAGCTTTCTTT.

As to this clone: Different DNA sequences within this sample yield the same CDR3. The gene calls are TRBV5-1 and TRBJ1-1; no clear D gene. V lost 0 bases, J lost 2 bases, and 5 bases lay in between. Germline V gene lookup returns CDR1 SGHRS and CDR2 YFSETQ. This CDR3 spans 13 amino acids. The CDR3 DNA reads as TGCGCCAGCAGCTTGGACAGAAACACTGAAGCTTTCTTT. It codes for CASSLDRNTEAFF. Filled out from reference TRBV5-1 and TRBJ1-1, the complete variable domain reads KAGVTQTPRYLIKTRGQQVTLSCSPISGHRSVSWYQQTPGQGLQFLFEYFSETQRNKGNFPGRFSGRQFSNSRSEMNVSTLELGDSALYLCASSLDRNTEAFFGQGTRLTVV.

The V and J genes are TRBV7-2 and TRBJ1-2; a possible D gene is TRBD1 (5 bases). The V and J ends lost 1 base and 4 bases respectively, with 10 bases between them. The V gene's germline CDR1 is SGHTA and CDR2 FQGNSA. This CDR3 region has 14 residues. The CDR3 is CASSLERQTYGYTF. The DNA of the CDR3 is TGTGCCAGCAGCTTAGAACGACAGACCTATGGCTACACCTTC.

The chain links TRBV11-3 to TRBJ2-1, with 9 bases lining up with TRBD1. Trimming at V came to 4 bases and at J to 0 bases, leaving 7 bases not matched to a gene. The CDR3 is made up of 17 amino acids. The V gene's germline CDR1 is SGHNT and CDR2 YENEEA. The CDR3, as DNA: TGTGCCAGCAGCTCCCGGACAGGGGCGAGCTCCTACAATGAGCAGTTCTTC. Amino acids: CASSSRTGASSYNEQFF.

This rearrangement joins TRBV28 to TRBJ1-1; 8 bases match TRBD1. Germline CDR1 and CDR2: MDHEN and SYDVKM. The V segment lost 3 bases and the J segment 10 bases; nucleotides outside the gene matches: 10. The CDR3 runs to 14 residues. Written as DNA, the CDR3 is TGTGCCAGCAGTTTGCATCGGACAGGGAGTAGAGCTTTCTTT. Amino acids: CASSLHRTGSRAFF.

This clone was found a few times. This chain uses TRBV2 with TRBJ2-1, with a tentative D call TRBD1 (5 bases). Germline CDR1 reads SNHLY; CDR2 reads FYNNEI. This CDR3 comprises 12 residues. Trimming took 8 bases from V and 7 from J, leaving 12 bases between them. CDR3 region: CASSGPGNEQFF. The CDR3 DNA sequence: TGTGCCAGCTCAGGGCCAGGGAATGAGCAGTTCTTC.

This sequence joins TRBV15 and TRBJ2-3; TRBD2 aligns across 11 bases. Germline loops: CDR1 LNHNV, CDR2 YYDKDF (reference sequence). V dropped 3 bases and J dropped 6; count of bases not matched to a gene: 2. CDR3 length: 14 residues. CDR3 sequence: CATSSSGGADTQYF. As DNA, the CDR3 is TGTGCCACCAGCAGTAGCGGGGGGGCTGATACGCAGTATTTT. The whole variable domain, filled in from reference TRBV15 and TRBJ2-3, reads DAMVIQNPRYQVTQFGKPVTLSCSQTLNHNVMYWYQQKSSQAPKLLFHYYDKDFNNEADTPDNFQSRRPNTSFCFLDIRSPGLGDTAMYLCATSSSGGADTQYFGPGTRLTVL.

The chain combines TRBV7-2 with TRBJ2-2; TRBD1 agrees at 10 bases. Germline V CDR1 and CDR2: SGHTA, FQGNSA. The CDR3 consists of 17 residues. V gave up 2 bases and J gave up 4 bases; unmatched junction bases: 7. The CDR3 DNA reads TGTGCCAGCAGCTTATCCGGGACAGGGGTGATCACCGGGGAGCTGTTTTTT. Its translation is CASSLSGTGVITGELFF.